This record concerns one T cell receptor (beta chain) sequence. Its cognate antigen is unknown. The record originates from a study of shared clonotypes between healthy human individuals. General observations from the study: Apart from blood, nothing was sampled; tissue repertoires likely differ.

Assay: immunoSEQ multiplex PCR; the TCRdb copy retains only in-frame clones and omits some. In the table there are millions of clones, approximately 94% of which are singletons. The CDR3 is made up of 17 amino acids. V lost 3 bases and J lost 0, with 18 bases in between. CD8 cells classed as naive were CD45RO-negative and positively selected for CCR7, excluding terminally differentiated effector memory CD45RA+ cells. The rearrangement joins TRBV23-1 to TRBJ2-7; a possible D gene is TRBD1 (6 bases). TRBV23-1 is an ORF; its function is uncertain. The clonotype comes from a man younger than 35 in good health. Some clones in this sample may be carry-over from other donors' samples. What was sequenced was naive CD8+ T cells from PBMCs. CDR3 loop: CASSHLLTGFSSYEQYF. CDR3 DNA: TGCGCCAGCAGTCACCTACTGACAGGTTTCTCCTCCTACGAGCAGTACTTC.